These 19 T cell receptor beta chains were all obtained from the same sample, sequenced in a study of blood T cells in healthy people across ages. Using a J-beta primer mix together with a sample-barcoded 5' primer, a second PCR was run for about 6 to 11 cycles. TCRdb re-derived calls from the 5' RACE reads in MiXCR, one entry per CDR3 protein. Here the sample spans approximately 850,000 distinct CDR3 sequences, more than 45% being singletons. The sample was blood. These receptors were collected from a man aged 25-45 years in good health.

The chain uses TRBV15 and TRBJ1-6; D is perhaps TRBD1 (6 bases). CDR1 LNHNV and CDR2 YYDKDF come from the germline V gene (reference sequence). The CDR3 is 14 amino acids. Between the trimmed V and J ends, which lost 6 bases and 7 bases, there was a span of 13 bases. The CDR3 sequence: CATRGRGGNSPLHF. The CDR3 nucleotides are TGTGCCACCAGGGGTAGGGGGGGGAATTCACCCCTCCACTTT.

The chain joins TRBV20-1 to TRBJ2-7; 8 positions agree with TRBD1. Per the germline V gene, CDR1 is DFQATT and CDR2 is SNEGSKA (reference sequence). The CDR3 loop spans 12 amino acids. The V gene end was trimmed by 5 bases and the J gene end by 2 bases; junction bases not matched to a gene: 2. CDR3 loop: CSAGGQAYEQYF. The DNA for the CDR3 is TGCAGTGCTGGGGGACAGGCCTACGAGCAGTACTTC.

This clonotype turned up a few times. DNA for the CDR3: TGTGCCAGCAGTTTATACTCCGAGAACCCGACCCAGTACTTC. This codes for CASSLYSENPTQYF. The V and J genes are TRBV28 and TRBJ2-5, with no clear D. V dropped 1 base and J dropped 7 bases, with 13 bases sitting between them. The CDR3 covers 14 residues. The V gene's germline CDR1 is MDHEN and CDR2 SYDVKM.

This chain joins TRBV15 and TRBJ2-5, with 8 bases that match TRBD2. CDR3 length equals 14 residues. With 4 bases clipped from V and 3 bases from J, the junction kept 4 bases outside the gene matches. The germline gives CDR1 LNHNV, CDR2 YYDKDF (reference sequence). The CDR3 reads CATSMGAGEETQYF. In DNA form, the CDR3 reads TGTGCCACCAGCATGGGAGCGGGGGAAGAGACCCAGTACTTC.

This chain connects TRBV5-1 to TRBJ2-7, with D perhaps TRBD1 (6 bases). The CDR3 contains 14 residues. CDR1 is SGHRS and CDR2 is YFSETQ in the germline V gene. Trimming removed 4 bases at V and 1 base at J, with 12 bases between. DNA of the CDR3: TGCGCCAGCAGCACGGACAGTACTTCCTACGAGCAGTACTTC. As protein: CASSTDSTSYEQYF.

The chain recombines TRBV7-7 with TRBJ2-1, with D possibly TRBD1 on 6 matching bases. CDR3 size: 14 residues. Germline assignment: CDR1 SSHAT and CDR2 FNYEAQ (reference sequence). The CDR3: CASLGNQQGNEQFF. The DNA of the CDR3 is TGTGCTAGCCTGGGGAATCAACAGGGAAATGAGCAGTTCTTC.

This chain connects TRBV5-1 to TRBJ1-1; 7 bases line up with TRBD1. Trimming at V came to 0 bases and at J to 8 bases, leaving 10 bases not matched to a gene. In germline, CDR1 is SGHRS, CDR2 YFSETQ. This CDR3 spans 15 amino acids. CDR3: CASSLDDGLTGEAFF. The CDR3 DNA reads TGCGCCAGCAGCTTGGACGATGGCCTGACAGGGGAAGCTTTCTTT.

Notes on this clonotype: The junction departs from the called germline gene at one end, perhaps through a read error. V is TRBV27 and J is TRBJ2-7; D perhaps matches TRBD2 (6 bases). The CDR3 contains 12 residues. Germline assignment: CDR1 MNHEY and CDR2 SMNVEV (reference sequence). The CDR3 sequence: CACRALEGEQYF. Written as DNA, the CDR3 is TGTGCCTGCAGGGCCCTGGAGGGAGAGCAGTACTTC.

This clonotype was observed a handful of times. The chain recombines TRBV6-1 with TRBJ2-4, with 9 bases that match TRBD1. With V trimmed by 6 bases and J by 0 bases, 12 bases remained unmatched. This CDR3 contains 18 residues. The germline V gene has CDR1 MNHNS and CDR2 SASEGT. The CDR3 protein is CASRGSGTGFVAKNIQYF. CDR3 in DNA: TGTGCCAGCAGAGGGTCCGGGACAGGGTTCGTAGCCAAAAACATTCAGTACTTC.

The CDR3 DNA reads TGCAGTGCTAACCCACCGGGGGCGCAGGGCTACACCTTC. This sequence encodes CSANPPGAQGYTF. The V call is TRBV20-1, the J call TRBJ1-2; the D gene is possibly TRBD1 (6 bases). Between the trimmed V and J ends, which lost 4 bases and 8 bases, there was a span of 17 bases. CDR1 DFQATT and CDR2 SNEGSKA come from the germline V gene (reference sequence). This CDR3 has 13 residues.

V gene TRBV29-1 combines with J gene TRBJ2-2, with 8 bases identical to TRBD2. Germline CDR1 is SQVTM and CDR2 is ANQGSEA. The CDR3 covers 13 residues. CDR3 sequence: CAAGLGNTGELFF. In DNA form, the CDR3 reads TGCGCGGCGGGACTAGGAAACACCGGGGAGCTGTTTTTT.

The CDR3 coding sequence is TGTGCCAGCAGTTTACAACGGTTTCGGGAGCAGTTCTTC. Its protein is CASSLQRFREQFF. The chain is built from TRBV12-3 or TRBV12-4 and TRBJ2-1, with D uncertain. This CDR3 contains 13 residues. Deletions cut 2 bases from V and 10 bases from J, with 12 bases between.

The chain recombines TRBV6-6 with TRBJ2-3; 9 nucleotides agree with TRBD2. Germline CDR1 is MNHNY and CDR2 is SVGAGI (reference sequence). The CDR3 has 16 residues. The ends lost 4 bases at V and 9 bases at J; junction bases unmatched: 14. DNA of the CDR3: TGTGCCAGCAGTTCTCTGACTAGCGGTGTCACCGCGACGCAGTATTTT. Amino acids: CASSSLTSGVTATQYF.

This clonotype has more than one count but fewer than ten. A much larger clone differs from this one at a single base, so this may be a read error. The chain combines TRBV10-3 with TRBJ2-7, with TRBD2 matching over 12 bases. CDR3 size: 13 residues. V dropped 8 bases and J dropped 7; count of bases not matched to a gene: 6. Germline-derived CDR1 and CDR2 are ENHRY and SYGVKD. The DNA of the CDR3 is TGTGCCATCCAGACTAGCGGGAGCAATGAGCAGTACTTC. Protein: CAIQTSGSNEQYF.

CDR3: CASSLSSSGAYNEQFF. The CDR3 region has the DNA TGTGCCAGCAGCCTATCGTCTAGCGGGGCTTACAATGAGCAGTTCTTC. The chain employs TRBV7-2 and TRBJ2-1; 9 bases map to TRBD2. Germline CDR1 is SGHTA and CDR2 is FQGNSA. Germline trimming cut 5 bases from V and 4 bases from J; bases unmatched to any gene: 9. This CDR3 is 16 amino acids long.

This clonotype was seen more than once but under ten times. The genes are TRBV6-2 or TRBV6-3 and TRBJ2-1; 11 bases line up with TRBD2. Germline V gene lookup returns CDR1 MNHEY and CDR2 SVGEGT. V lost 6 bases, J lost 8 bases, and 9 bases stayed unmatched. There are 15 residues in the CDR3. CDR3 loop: CASSRLAGGLDEQFF. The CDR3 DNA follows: TGTGCCAGCAGCCGGCTAGCGGGAGGACTAGATGAGCAGTTCTTC.

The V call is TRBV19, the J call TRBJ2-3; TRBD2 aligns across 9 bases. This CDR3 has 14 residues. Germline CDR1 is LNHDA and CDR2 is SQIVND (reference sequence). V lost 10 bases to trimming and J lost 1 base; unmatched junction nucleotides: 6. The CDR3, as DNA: TGTGCCACTCAGCGGGGGGTCCGCACAGATACGCAGTATTTT. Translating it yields CATQRGVRTDTQYF.

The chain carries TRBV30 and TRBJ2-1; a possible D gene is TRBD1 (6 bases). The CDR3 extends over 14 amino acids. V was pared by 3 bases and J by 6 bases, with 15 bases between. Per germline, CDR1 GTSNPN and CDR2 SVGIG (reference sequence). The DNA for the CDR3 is TGTGCCTGGAGGACGGGACAAGGGCCCAATGAGCAGTTCTTC. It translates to CAWRTGQGPNEQFF. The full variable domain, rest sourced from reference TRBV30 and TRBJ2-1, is SQTIHQWPATLVQPVGSPLSLECTVEGTSNPNLYWYRQAAGRGLQLLFYSVGIGQISSEVPQNLSASRPQDRQFILSSKKLLLSDSGFYLCAWRTGQGPNEQFFGPGTRLTVL.

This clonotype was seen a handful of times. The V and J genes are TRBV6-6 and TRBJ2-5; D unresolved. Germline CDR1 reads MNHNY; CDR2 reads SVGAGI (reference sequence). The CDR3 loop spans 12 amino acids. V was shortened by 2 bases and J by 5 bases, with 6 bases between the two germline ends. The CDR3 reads CASSYRRETQYF. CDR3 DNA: TGTGCCAGCAGTTACCGTAGGGAGACCCAGTACTTC.